One and the same sample provided the 30 T cell receptor beta chains below, sequenced in a study of blood T cell repertoires in COVID-19 (dated by TCRdb to the early 2020s). The library was made by the immunoSEQ multiplex PCR assay. Drawn from immuneACCESS, this table holds only the in-frame rearrangements with V and J called that TCRdb kept. Clones are partly lost; checked studies trace under half to an unresolved V gene and leave the rest unexplained. The sample table lists tens of thousands of clones, roughly 85% of them with a count of one. The ten largest account for about 6.4% of the sample. The sample taken for sequencing was peripheral blood. The receptors here all came from a human donor in a cohort sampled during active or convalescent COVID-19.

V gene TRBV3-1 (or the pseudogene TRBV3-2) combines with J gene TRBJ1-2; 12 nucleotides line up with TRBD1. Germline V gene data show CDR1 as LGHDT and CDR2 as YNNKEL (reference sequence). With 2 bases clipped from V and 4 bases from J, the junction kept 5 bases outside the gene matches. This CDR3 is built from 16 residues. CDR3 DNA: TGTGCCAGCAGCCAACCCGGGACAGGGGGCGGCTATGGCTACACCTTC. This sequence encodes CASSQPGTGGGYGYTF.

V is TRBV11-2 and J is TRBJ2-3; 8 bases fit TRBD2. The CDR3 has 14 amino acids. Germline V gives CDR1 SGHAT, CDR2 FQNNGV. Germline trimming cut 5 bases from V and 6 bases from J; bases unmatched to any gene: 7. CDR3 region: CASSIGLAGDTQYF. The CDR3 nucleotides are TGTGCCAGCAGCATCGGACTAGCAGGGGATACGCAGTATTTT.

The V call is TRBV19, the J call TRBJ1-6; D not resolved. The germline CDR1 and CDR2 sequences are LNHDA and SQIVND (reference sequence). The V end lost 0 bases, the J end lost 7 bases, and 10 bases lay between the germline ends. The CDR3 extends over 15 amino acids. CDR3 coding DNA: TGTGCCAGTAGTATAGAGGACCGGAGGAATTCACCCCTCCACTTT. This encodes CASSIEDRRNSPLHF.

Of note for this clone: Germline and junction disagree at one end, which may indicate a read error. The chain joins TRBV12-3 or TRBV12-4 to TRBJ1-1, with 12 bases identical to TRBD1. The CDR3 is 13 residues long. This CDR3 is CASSRGTGGGMIF. The CDR3 DNA reads TGTGCCAGCAGCCGAGGGACAGGGGGCGGGATGATCTTT.

V is TRBV4-3 and J is TRBJ2-2; 11 positions match TRBD1. V lost 1 base, J lost 7 bases, and 2 bases stayed unmatched. Germline CDR1 reads LGHNA; CDR2 reads YSLEER. CDR3 length: 15 amino acids. The CDR3 loop is CASSQGTGGSGELFF. The DNA of the CDR3 is TGCGCCAGCAGCCAAGGGACAGGGGGCAGCGGGGAGCTGTTTTTT.

The chain combines TRBV9 with TRBJ2-3, with 16 bases matching TRBD2. The CDR3 contains 19 residues. The trim removed 4 bases at V and 2 bases at J, leaving 10 bases unmatched. Germline CDR1 and CDR2: SGDLS and YYNGEE. The DNA of the CDR3 is TGTGCCAGCAGCCTCTACTCCGGGACTAGCGGGGGGGCCACAGATACGCAGTATTTT. It yields the protein CASSLYSGTSGGATDTQYF.

This clone occurred many times. Different DNA sequences within this sample yield the same CDR3. CDR3 residues: CASSLAGTTNEKLFF. CDR3 sequence (DNA): TGCGCCAGCAGCTTGGCAGGGACAACTAATGAAAAACTGTTTTTT. The chain links TRBV5-1 to TRBJ1-4; tentative D call: TRBD1 (5 bases). CDR1 SGHRS and CDR2 YFSETQ come from the germline V gene. The CDR3 length is 15 residues. V was trimmed by 0 bases and J by 0 bases, leaving 6 bases between them. The complete variable domain, with remaining parts taken from reference TRBV5-1 and TRBJ1-4, reads KAGVTQTPRYLIKTRGQQVTLSCSPISGHRSVSWYQQTPGQGLQFLFEYFSETQRNKGNFPGRFSGRQFSNSRSEMNVSTLELGDSALYLCASSLAGTTNEKLFFGSGTQLSVL.

This clone has only a few counts. This sequence joins TRBV4-3 and TRBJ2-7, with 8 bases fitting TRBD1. V was pared by 3 bases and J by 0 bases, with 1 base of the junction left unmatched. This CDR3 has 14 residues. Germline lookup yields CDR1 LGHNA and CDR2 YSLEER. CDR3 coding DNA: TGCGCCAGCAGCCACGGACAGGGCTCCTACGAGCAGTACTTC. It yields the protein CASSHGQGSYEQYF.

The rearrangement uses TRBV3-1 (or the pseudogene TRBV3-2) and TRBJ1-2; D is undetermined. CDR3 length: 13 amino acids. Germline V gives CDR1 LGHDT, CDR2 YNNKEL (reference sequence). V was trimmed by 1 base and J by 5 bases, leaving 8 bases between them. The CDR3 loop reads CASSQGFHYGYTF. Here the CDR3 DNA reads TGTGCCAGCAGCCAAGGTTTCCATTATGGCTACACCTTC.

This rearrangement joins TRBV6-5 to TRBJ1-1; tentative D call: TRBD1 (6 bases). This CDR3 has 13 residues. V was shortened by 2 bases and J by 7 bases, with 11 bases between the two germline ends. Looked up from germline, CDR1 is MNHEY and CDR2 is SVGAGI. This CDR3 is CASSYPGTLEAFF. Written as DNA, the CDR3 is TGTGCCAGCAGTTACCCTGGGACACTTGAAGCTTTCTTT.

This clone was detected once. The chain couples TRBV9 to TRBJ1-6; D uncertain. The CDR3 consists of 12 residues. In germline, CDR1 is SGDLS, CDR2 YYNGEE. Deletions cut 3 bases from V and 7 bases from J, with 5 bases between. The CDR3 spells CASSGRNSPLHF. In DNA form, the CDR3 reads TGTGCCAGCAGCGGCCGGAATTCACCCCTCCACTTT.

The chain uses TRBV4-3 and TRBJ1-4; 10 bases align to TRBD1. This CDR3 spans 16 amino acids. V lost 3 bases, J lost 6 bases, and 7 bases stayed unmatched. Per the germline V gene, CDR1 is LGHNA and CDR2 is YSLEER. The CDR3 region has the DNA TGCGCCAGCAGCCAGTACGCCGGGACAGGGGATGAAAAACTGTTTTTT. Residues: CASSQYAGTGDEKLFF.

The chain links TRBV7-2 to TRBJ2-5, with TRBD2 identical over 8 bases. The germline gives CDR1 SGHTA, CDR2 FQGNSA. Trimming removed 2 bases from V and 5 bases from J; junction bases left unmatched: 4. This CDR3 is built from 14 residues. In DNA form, the CDR3 reads TGTGCCAGCAGCTTAAGCGGGAGCCGGGAGACCCAGTACTTC. Its protein product is CASSLSGSRETQYF.

V is TRBV29-1 and J is TRBJ2-3; the D gene is possibly TRBD1 (6 bases). The CDR3 has 15 residues. Trimming cost V 4 bases and J 2 bases, with 16 bases left between them. Germline CDR1 is SQVTM and CDR2 is ANQGSEA. The CDR3 reads CSVVFLQGSTDTQYF. The CDR3 DNA follows: TGCAGCGTTGTCTTCCTACAGGGATCCACAGATACGCAGTATTTT.

The chain combines TRBV7-2 with TRBJ1-3, with 10 bases fitting TRBD1. CDR3 length equals 16 residues. Trimming cost V 6 bases and J 0 bases; bases outside gene matches: 5. CDR1 is SGHTA, CDR2 FQGNSA, per germline. CDR3 sequence (DNA): TGTGCCAGCAGGAGGACAGGGGGTAACTCTGGAAACACCATATATTTT. It yields the protein CASRRTGGNSGNTIYF.

The rearrangement joins TRBV14 to TRBJ2-5, with 15 bases identical to TRBD2. The V and J ends lost 1 base and 7 bases, in that order; junction bases with no gene match: 4. CDR1 is SGHDN and CDR2 is FVKESK in the germline V gene. This CDR3 is built from 16 residues. The CDR3 reads CASSQGTSGGGRTQYF. The CDR3 nucleotides read TGTGCCAGCAGCCAAGGGACTAGCGGGGGGGGCCGGACCCAGTACTTC.

The genes are TRBV5-6 and TRBJ2-6, with D possibly matching TRBD1 (6 bases). The CDR3 contains 19 residues. The V end lost 1 base, the J end lost 0 bases, and 17 bases lay between the germline ends. Germline V gives CDR1 SGHDT, CDR2 YYEEEE. The CDR3 DNA reads TGTGCCAGCAGCTTGAATAGGGCCAGGGGATTCTCTGGGGCCAACGTCCTGACTTTC. Amino acid sequence: CASSLNRARGFSGANVLTF.

The rearrangement uses TRBV5-1 and TRBJ2-3; 9 positions agree with TRBD2. The CDR3 loop spans 16 amino acids. The ends lost 2 bases at V and 5 bases at J; junction bases unmatched: 9. Germline V gene sequence: CDR1 SGHRS, CDR2 YFSETQ. CDR3 in DNA: TGCGCCAGCAGCTTAAGCGGGGGGCACGATGGAGATACGCAGTATTTT. This gives the protein CASSLSGGHDGDTQYF.

The chain employs TRBV24-1 and TRBJ2-1, with 9 positions matching TRBD2. This CDR3 has 14 amino acids. CDR1 KGHDR and CDR2 SFDVKD come from the germline V gene. V was clipped by 10 bases and J by 7 bases; unmatched bases: 10. Written as DNA, the CDR3 is TGTGCCACTAACAGTAGCGGGGGTGAAAATGAGCAGTTCTTC. This translates into CATNSSGGENEQFF.

The genes are TRBV7-9 and TRBJ2-1; 10 nucleotides align to TRBD1. The CDR3 spans 15 residues. Germline loops: CDR1 SEHNR, CDR2 FQNEAQ (reference sequence). The V gene end was trimmed by 5 bases and the J gene end by 8 bases; junction bases not matched to a gene: 9. In nucleotides, the CDR3 is TGTGCCAGCAGCGAACCGACAGGGGGCAATTATGAGCAGTTCTTC. As protein: CASSEPTGGNYEQFF. Using reference TRBV7-9 and TRBJ2-1 for the parts outside the CDR3, the full variable domain is DTGVSQNPRHKITKRGQNVTFRCDPISEHNRLYWYRQTLGQGPEFLTYFQNEAQLEKSRLLSDRFSAERPKGSFSTLEIQRTEQGDSAMYLCASSEPTGGNYEQFFGPGTRLTVL.

CDR3 DNA: TGTGCCAGCAGCGGGGGAGGACTACAAGAGACCCAGTACTTC. Encoded protein: CASSGGGLQETQYF. The chain recombines TRBV9 with TRBJ2-5; perhaps TRBD2 as D (6 bases). The CDR3 has 14 residues. Germline V gives CDR1 SGDLS, CDR2 YYNGEE. Trimming took off 3 bases at V and 2 bases at J, with 11 bases between the two ends.

This chain connects TRBV29-1 to TRBJ2-6; D possibly corresponds to TRBD1 (6 bases). There are 14 residues in the CDR3. V lost 3 bases, J lost 2 bases, and 8 bases lay in between. Germline assignment: CDR1 SQVTM and CDR2 ANQGSEA. The CDR3 nucleotides are TGCAGCGTTGATACAGGGCCTGGGGCCAACGTCCTGACTTTC. Amino acids: CSVDTGPGANVLTF.

This clone was observed a single time. The V gene is TRBV19, the J gene TRBJ2-7, with a possible D match to TRBD2 (5 bases). The CDR3 totals 15 residues. Per germline, CDR1 LNHDA and CDR2 SQIVND (reference sequence). Between the trimmed V and J ends, which lost 9 bases and 2 bases, there was a span of 20 bases. CDR3 loop: CASSPDGLTTYEQYF. CDR3 DNA: TGTGCCAGCTCCCCCGACGGACTGACAACCTACGAGCAGTACTTC.

V is TRBV27 and J is TRBJ2-7, with D perhaps matching TRBD1 (6 bases). The CDR3 covers 13 residues. V was trimmed by 3 bases and J by 6 bases, leaving 12 bases between them. Looked up from germline, CDR1 is MNHEY and CDR2 is SMNVEV (reference sequence). CDR3 sequence (DNA): TGTGCCAGCAGTTTTGCCTCAGGGGTCGAGCAGTACTTC. Translating it yields CASSFASGVEQYF.

The chain couples TRBV9 to TRBJ2-7; D is uncertain. V was cut by 0 bases and J by 0 bases, with 7 bases left in between. Per germline, CDR1 SGDLS and CDR2 YYNGEE. CDR3 length: 14 amino acids. CDR3 loop: CASSVARNSYEQYF. CDR3 coding DNA: TGTGCCAGCAGCGTAGCCAGAAACTCCTACGAGCAGTACTTC.

The chain uses TRBV7-2 and TRBJ2-3; 7 nucleotides line up with TRBD2. The CDR3 length is 13 residues. Per germline, CDR1 SGHTA and CDR2 FQGNSA. The J segment lost 6 bases and the V segment lost 3 bases, leaving 3 bases of the junction unmatched. This CDR3 reads CASSLGGRDTQYF. CDR3 nucleotide sequence: TGTGCCAGCAGCTTGGGGGGGAGGGATACGCAGTATTTT.

This clone was seen only a few times. The gene calls are TRBV25-1 and TRBJ1-2; possibly TRBD1 for D (5 bases). Germline V gives CDR1 MGHDK, CDR2 SYGVNS. Trimming took off 2 bases at V and 4 bases at J, with 11 bases between the two ends. This CDR3 is built from 14 residues. The CDR3 here is CASSEGGDFYGYTF. The CDR3 nucleotides are TGTGCCAGCAGTGAAGGTGGGGACTTCTATGGCTACACCTTC.

This chain connects TRBV5-6 to TRBJ2-7; a weak D match, TRBD1 (5 bases). From germline, CDR1 is SGHDT and CDR2 YYEEEE. V gave up 2 bases and J gave up 5 bases, with 11 bases separating them. The CDR3 covers 13 residues. DNA for the CDR3: TGTGCCAGCAGCTTTGGCAGGGTTCACGAGCAGTACTTC. Residues: CASSFGRVHEQYF.

There are a few counts of this clone. CDR3 coding DNA: TGTGCCAGCTCACCAGCCGAGGATGTCACTGAAGCTTTCTTT. Translated, it gives CASSPAEDVTEAFF. The genes are TRBV18 and TRBJ1-1; D remains ambiguous. CDR1 is KGHSH, CDR2 LQKENI, per germline. The CDR3 loop spans 14 amino acids. V lost 2 bases to trimming and J lost 4 bases, with 11 bases between them.

With regard to this clone: Sequence at one end of the junction differs from germline and may be a read error. The chain has TRBV7-7 and TRBJ2-3; the D gene could be TRBD1 or TRBD2 (5 bases each). Germline V gene sequence: CDR1 SSHAT, CDR2 FNYEAQ (reference sequence). CDR3 length equals 13 residues. The CDR3 loop is CASSLAQGDTQYF. CDR3 in DNA: TGTGCTAGCAGCTTAGCGCAGGGAGATACGCAGTATTTT.